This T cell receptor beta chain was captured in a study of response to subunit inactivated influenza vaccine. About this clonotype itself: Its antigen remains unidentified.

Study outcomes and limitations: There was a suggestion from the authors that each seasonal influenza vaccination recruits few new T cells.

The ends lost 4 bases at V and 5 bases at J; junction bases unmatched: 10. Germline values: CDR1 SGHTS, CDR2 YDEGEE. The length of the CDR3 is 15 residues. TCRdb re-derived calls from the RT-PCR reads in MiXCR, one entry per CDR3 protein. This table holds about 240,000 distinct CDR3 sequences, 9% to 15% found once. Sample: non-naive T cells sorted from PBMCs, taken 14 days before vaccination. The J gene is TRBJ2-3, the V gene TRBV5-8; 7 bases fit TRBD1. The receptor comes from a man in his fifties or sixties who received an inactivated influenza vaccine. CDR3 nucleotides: TGTGCCAGCAGCGCTGGGACAGCCGGAGGAGATACGCAGTATTTT. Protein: CASSAGTAGGDTQYF.